The 2 T cell receptor beta chains presented below share a single source sample, sequenced in a study of T-cell memory formation after mild COVID-19. TCRdb itself ran the 5' RACE reads through MiXCR, one entry per CDR3 protein. The sample lists 50,000 or so distinct CDR3 sequences; 12% were seen once. Sequenced sample: PBMCs or a T cell subset sorted from them (not recorded which). The receptors stem from a man between 18 and 29 years old who had mild COVID-19 (a few samples of this study predate the infection). Cell type and time point are not known.

The chain uses TRBV10-2 and TRBJ2-7; tentatively, D is TRBD1 or TRBD2 (5 bases each). Looked up from germline, CDR1 is WSHSY and CDR2 is SAAADI. The V end lost 2 bases, the J end lost 2 bases, and 13 bases lay between the germline ends. The CDR3 is made up of 15 amino acids. CDR3: CASSEGWDPPYEQYF. CDR3 DNA: TGCGCCAGCAGTGAGGGGTGGGACCCCCCCTACGAGCAGTACTTC.

The chain is built from TRBV7-3 and TRBJ2-1; D gene unclear. The germline V gene has CDR1 SGHTA and CDR2 FQGTGA. CDR3 length equals 15 residues. Trimming pared 4 bases from V and 0 bases from J, leaving 10 bases between. The CDR3 protein is CASSSDPASYNEQFF. CDR3 in DNA: TGTGCCAGCAGCTCGGACCCCGCCTCCTACAATGAGCAGTTCTTC.